A selection of T cell receptor beta chains follows, all from one sample in a study of high-grade serous ovarian cancer treatment subgroups. Measured with immunoSEQ multiplex PCR; TCRdb has only the in-frame clones, and not every one. The sample comprises fewer than 450 clones, 74% of which are singletons, and roughly 28% rests with the top ten. Source material: tumor tissue. Every receptor here comes from a human donor with high-grade serous ovarian cancer. CDR3s include the opening cysteine and the closing phenylalanine or tryptophan. A D gene is named only where the DNA matches it firmly. Not every row has a clone size; where given, it reads once, few, many or a size class.

J	D	V	size	CDR3	DNA
TRBJ2-1	TRBD2	TRBV6-5	-	CASSSGLAGHNEQFF	TGTGCCAGCAGTAGCGGACTAGCGGGACACAATGAGCAGTTCTTC
TRBJ2-7	-	TRBV6-5	-	CASRAAAGDEQYF	TGTGCCAGCAGGGCGGCAGCCGGGGATGAGCAGTACTTC
TRBJ1-2	TRBD1	TRBV19	-	CATTDRGYGYTF	TGTGCCACCACGGACAGGGGCTATGGCTACACCTTC
TRBJ2-7	-	TRBV19	-	CASSPSLALYEQYF	TGTGCCAGTAGCCCGTCGTTGGCCCTCTACGAGCAGTACTTC
TRBJ2-3	TRBD1	TRBV6-4	few	CASSPGTGDPDTQYF	TGTGCCAGCAGTCCCGGGACAGGGGACCCAGATACGCAGTATTTT
TRBJ2-5	TRBD1	TRBV5-1	once	CASSLSDRGQYF	TGCGCCAGCAGCTTGTCCGACAGGGGCCAGTACTTC
TRBJ2-3	-	TRBV5-6	-	CASSYPGADTQYF	TGTGCCAGCAGCTATCCCGGGGCAGATACGCAGTATTTT
TRBJ2-1	-	TRBV4-3	few	CASSHGGYNEQFF	TGCGCCAGCAGCCACGGCGGATACAATGAGCAGTTCTTC
TRBJ2-2	-	TRBV5-1	-	CASSLKQPQGTGELFF	TGCGCCAGCAGCTTGAAGCAGCCCCAGGGCACCGGGGAGCTGTTTTTT
TRBJ2-7	-	TRBV2	-	CASSVAGPYEQYF	TGTGCCAGCAGTGTGGCGGGACCCTACGAGCAGTACTTC
TRBJ1-3	-	TRBV2	-	CASARESGNTIYF	TGTGCCAGCGCCAGGGAATCAGGAAACACCATATATTTT
TRBJ2-1	TRBD2	TRBV11-2	once	CASSSRLAGGDEQFF	TGTGCCAGCAGCTCGCGACTAGCGGGAGGCGATGAGCAGTTCTTC
TRBJ1-1	-	TRBV18	-	CASSPLLEDIEAFF	TGTGCCAGCTCACCATTACTTGAGGACATTGAAGCTTTCTTT
TRBJ2-5	-	TRBV7-9	-	CASSQTANQETQYF	TGTGCCAGCAGCCAGACAGCTAATCAAGAGACCCAGTACTTC
TRBJ2-7	-	TRBV9	-	CASSVAPGDFYEQYF	TGTGCCAGCAGCGTAGCCCCGGGGGACTTTTACGAGCAGTACTTC
TRBJ2-3	-	TRBV10-2	-	CASERAEADTQYF	TGCGCCTCGGAACGAGCGGAGGCAGATACGCAGTATTTT
TRBJ2-7	-	TRBV6-5	-	CASSYSGRFRYEQYF	TGTGCCAGCAGTTACTCGGGAAGGTTCCGGTACGAGCAGTACTTC
TRBJ2-1	TRBD2	TRBV6-5	few	CASSYASGHNEQFF	TGTGCCAGCAGTTACGCTAGCGGTCACAATGAGCAGTTCTTC
TRBJ1-4	TRBD1	TRBV11-2	-	CASSSGQVHEKLFF	TGTGCCAGCAGCTCCGGACAGGTCCATGAAAAACTGTTTTTT
TRBJ1-5	TRBD1	TRBV4-3	-	CASSQDLGGWQPQHF	TGCGCCAGCAGCCAAGATCTAGGGGGCTGGCAGCCCCAGCATTTT
TRBJ1-4	-	TRBV28	-	CASSFQGMREKLFF	TGTGCCAGCAGCTTTCAGGGGATGAGGGAAAAACTGTTTTTT
TRBJ2-7	TRBD1	TRBV9	once	CASSAQGVPYEQYF	TGTGCCAGCAGCGCGCAGGGGGTACCTTACGAGCAGTACTTC
TRBJ2-6	-	TRBV4-3	-	CASSQDGQNSGANVLTF	TGCGCCAGCAGCCAAGATGGGCAAAACTCTGGGGCCAACGTCCTGACTTTC
TRBJ2-7	TRBD2	TRBV6-1	once	CASSEARASGPYEQYF	TGTGCCAGCAGTGAAGCTAGGGCTAGCGGCCCCTACGAGCAGTACTTC
TRBJ2-7	-	TRBV19	-	CASRKTSFAYEQYF	TGTGCCAGTAGAAAGACTAGTTTTGCCTACGAGCAGTACTTC
TRBJ2-1	-	TRBV21-1	-	CASSNLKGLGGNYNEQFF	TGTGCCAGCAGCAACCTGAAGGGACTAGGAGGAAACTACAATGAGCAGTTCTTC